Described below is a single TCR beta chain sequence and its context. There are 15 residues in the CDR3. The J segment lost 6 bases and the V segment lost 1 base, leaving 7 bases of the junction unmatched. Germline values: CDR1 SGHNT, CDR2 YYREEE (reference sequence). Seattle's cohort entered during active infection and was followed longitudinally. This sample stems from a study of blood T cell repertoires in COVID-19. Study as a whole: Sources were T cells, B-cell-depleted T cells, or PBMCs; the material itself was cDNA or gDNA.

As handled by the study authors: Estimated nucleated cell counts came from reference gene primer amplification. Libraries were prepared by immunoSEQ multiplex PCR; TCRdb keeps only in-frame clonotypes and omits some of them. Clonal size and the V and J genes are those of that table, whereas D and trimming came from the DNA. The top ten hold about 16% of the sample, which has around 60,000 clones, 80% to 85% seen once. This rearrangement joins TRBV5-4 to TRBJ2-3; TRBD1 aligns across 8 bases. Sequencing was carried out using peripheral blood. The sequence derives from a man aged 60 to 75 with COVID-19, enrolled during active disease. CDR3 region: CASSLLRQGRDTQYF. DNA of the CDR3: TGTGCCAGCAGCTTGCTTAGACAGGGGAGGGATACGCAGTATTTT. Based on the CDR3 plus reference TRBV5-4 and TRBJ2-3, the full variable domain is ETGVTQSPTHLIKTRGQQVTLRCSSQSGHNTVSWYQQALGQGPQFIFQYYREEENGRGNFPPRFSGLQFPNYSSELNVNALELDDSALYLCASSLLRQGRDTQYFGPGTRLTVL.